The 25 T cell receptor beta chains below all came from one sample that was sequenced in a study of identical twins. MiXCR was run by TCRdb on the 5' RACE reads, yielding one entry per CDR3 protein. The table records hundreds of thousands of distinct CDR3 sequences, 5.5% to 7% of them present only once. This sample also appeared in a second study, on yellow fever vaccine responses in identical twins.

Sequenced input: memory (CD45RO+) T cells sorted from blood. Every receptor here comes from a woman in her late teens or twenties in good health.

The chain links TRBV24-1 to TRBJ2-7; 16 bases agree with TRBD2. The CDR3 has 18 residues. CDR1 is KGHDR and CDR2 is SFDVKD in the germline V gene. The trim removed 2 bases at V and 4 bases at J, leaving 7 bases unmatched. CDR3 region: CATSDSGTSGRARYEQYF. The CDR3 nucleotides are TGTGCCACCAGTGATTCCGGGACTAGCGGGAGGGCCCGGTACGAGCAGTACTTC.

In this sample, this clonotype turned up many times. The chain uses TRBV7-2 and TRBJ2-1, with D perhaps TRBD2 (5 bases). The CDR3 totals 17 residues. Looked up from germline, CDR1 is SGHTA and CDR2 is FQGNSA. Trimming stripped 2 bases from V and 4 bases from J, with 18 bases between. This CDR3 is CASSLNSRRTSYNEQFF. The DNA of the CDR3 is TGTGCCAGCAGCTTAAATTCTAGGAGGACCTCATACAATGAGCAGTTCTTC.

The chain joins TRBV5-1 to TRBJ2-3; D unresolved. In germline, CDR1 is SGHRS, CDR2 YFSETQ. V lost 0 bases to trimming and J lost 0 bases, with 8 bases between them. The CDR3 totals 15 residues. CDR3 in DNA: TGCGCCAGCAGCTTGGTTAGGTCTAGCACAGATACGCAGTATTTT. Translated: CASSLVRSSTDTQYF.

The sample holds many counts of this clonotype. The chain uses TRBV18 and TRBJ2-3, with D possibly TRBD2 on 5 matching bases. Trimming took off 3 bases at V and 5 bases at J, with 18 bases between the two ends. This CDR3 spans 16 amino acids. Germline CDR1 KGHSH, CDR2 LQKENI. The CDR3 reads CASSPPGTALEDTQYF. For the CDR3, the DNA is TGTGCCAGCTCACCTCCGGGAACAGCTTTAGAAGATACGCAGTATTTT.

This clonotype was found a few times. The rearrangement links TRBV28 to TRBJ2-7, with D perhaps assigned TRBD1 or TRBD2 (5 bases each). Germline CDR1 and CDR2: MDHEN and SYDVKM. The CDR3 spans 13 residues. Trimming left V 6 bases short and J 1 base short, with 10 bases between. Written as DNA, the CDR3 is TGTGCCAGCAGCGGGGACGGGTCCTACGAGCAGTACTTC. Encoded protein: CASSGDGSYEQYF.

This clonotype appeared many times. This sequence joins TRBV7-8 and TRBJ2-3; 8 positions match TRBD1. The CDR3 is 16 amino acids. After removal of 3 bases from V and 3 bases from J, the junction contained 8 bases not matched to a gene. The germline CDR1 and CDR2 sequences are SGHVS and FQNEAQ. In DNA, the CDR3 is TGTGCCAGCAGCTTTAGGCAGGGGGCGCAAACAGATACGCAGTATTTT. It codes for CASSFRQGAQTDTQYF.

There are many counts of this clonotype. The chain combines TRBV4-2 with TRBJ1-4, with D possibly TRBD1 on 5 matching bases. Per the germline V gene, CDR1 is LGHNA and CDR2 is YNFKEQ. V dropped 2 bases and J dropped 6 bases, with 13 bases sitting between them. The CDR3 contains 15 residues. The CDR3, as DNA: TGTGCCAGCAGCCAACCGGGACTTCAGGATGAAAAACTGTTTTTT. Its protein product is CASSQPGLQDEKLFF.

This clonotype was seen many times. As DNA, the CDR3 is TGTGCCAGCAGTCCTCGGACAGGGGATGGTAATCAGCCCCAGCATTTT. This translates into CASSPRTGDGNQPQHF. The gene calls are TRBV28 and TRBJ1-5, with 9 bases identical to TRBD1. The trim removed 5 bases at V and 4 bases at J, leaving 9 bases unmatched. Germline assignment: CDR1 MDHEN and CDR2 SYDVKM. The CDR3 spans 16 residues. The full variable domain, rest sourced from reference TRBV28 and TRBJ1-5, is DVKVTQSSRYLVKRTGEKVFLECVQDMDHENMFWYRQDPGLGLRLIYFSYDVKMKEKGDIPEGYSVSREKKERFSLILESASTNQTSMYLCASSPRTGDGNQPQHFGDGTRLSIL.

This clonotype showed up many times. The V and J genes are TRBV7-2 and TRBJ2-3; TRBD2 might be the D (6 bases). V was shortened by 5 bases and J by 3 bases, with 21 bases between the two germline ends. Per the germline V gene, CDR1 is SGHTA and CDR2 is FQGNSA. The CDR3 has 17 residues. CDR3 sequence reads: CASSPRAGRKGTDTQYF. The CDR3 DNA follows: TGTGCCAGCAGCCCCCGGGCGGGGAGGAAGGGGACAGATACGCAGTATTTT.

The V and J genes are TRBV11-2 and TRBJ1-2; D unresolved. The germline V and J ends were trimmed by 3 bases and 6 bases, with 11 bases remaining between them. The germline gives CDR1 SGHAT, CDR2 FQNNGV. CDR3 length: 13 amino acids. The CDR3 DNA reads as TGTGCCAGCAGCTTGGGCAGAAGTAATGGCTACACCTTC. Encoded protein: CASSLGRSNGYTF.

This clonotype showed up many times. The chain carries TRBV4-1 and TRBJ1-2, with D perhaps matching TRBD1 (5 bases). The germline V gene encodes CDR1 MGHRA and CDR2 YSYEKL. This CDR3 region has 16 residues. Trimming cost V 4 bases and J 4 bases, with 19 bases left between them. The CDR3 sequence is CASSPDLRGDRYGYTF. The CDR3 DNA is TGCGCCAGCAGCCCCGATTTGAGGGGCGACCGCTATGGCTACACCTTC.

In this sample, this clonotype turned up many times. The J gene is TRBJ2-5, the V gene TRBV6-1; 7 bases fit TRBD1. Per the germline V gene, CDR1 is MNHNS and CDR2 is SASEGT. V was pared by 5 bases and J by 3 bases, with 6 bases of the junction left unmatched. The CDR3 loop spans 14 amino acids. CDR3 in DNA: TGTGCCAGCAGTAAGACAGGGTTAAAAGAGACCCAGTACTTC. Its translation is CASSKTGLKETQYF.

This clonotype has at least ten counts. This chain uses TRBV5-1 with TRBJ2-2; 7 bases line up with TRBD2. The CDR3 is made up of 13 amino acids. CDR1 SGHRS and CDR2 YFSETQ come from the germline V gene. V lost 2 bases, J lost 6 bases, and 1 base stayed unmatched. CDR3 region: CASSLLASGELFF. The CDR3 DNA is TGCGCCAGCAGCTTACTAGCGTCCGGGGAGCTGTTTTTT.

A remark on this clonotype: A single base separates this from a much larger clone, so it may be a read error. This sequence joins TRBV15 and TRBJ1-1; TRBD1 matches at 8 bases. V shed 2 bases and J 13 bases; nucleotides not matched to a gene: 6. The CDR3 runs 12 residues. Germline V gives CDR1 LNHNV, CDR2 YYDKDF (reference sequence). Here the CDR3 DNA reads TGTGCCACCAGCAGAAGGGACAGGCCCGTTTTCTTT. Protein product: CATSRRDRPVFF.

This clonotype was detected ten times or more. The gene calls are TRBV10-3 and TRBJ1-1, with D uncertain. V gave up 3 bases and J gave up 1 base, with 12 bases separating them. The CDR3 sequence is 15 residues long. The germline V gene has CDR1 ENHRY and CDR2 SYGVKD. The CDR3: CAISDSFLGNTEAFF. Here the CDR3 DNA reads TGTGCCATCAGTGATTCGTTCCTGGGGAACACTGAAGCTTTCTTT.

In its sample, this clonotype was seen many times. The chain combines TRBV7-9 with TRBJ1-6, with D possibly matching TRBD1 (6 bases). V was cut by 4 bases and J by 6 bases, with 19 bases left in between. Germline CDR1 is SEHNR and CDR2 is FQNEAQ (reference sequence). The CDR3 length is 17 residues. The CDR3 DNA is TGTGCCAGCAGCTCTCTCAGCCTGGGGGCGCGTAATTCACCCCTCCACTTT. This encodes CASSSLSLGARNSPLHF.

This clonotype was seen many times. The rearrangement uses TRBV4-2 and TRBJ2-3; weak D call: TRBD2 (6 bases). The CDR3 extends over 16 amino acids. The V gene lost 4 bases and the J gene lost 2 bases, with 16 bases spanning the gap. The germline CDR1 and CDR2 sequences are LGHNA and YNFKEQ. The CDR3 is CASSRSTSSYTDTQYF. In DNA form, the CDR3 reads TGTGCCAGCAGCCGCAGTACTAGCTCCTACACAGATACGCAGTATTTT.

This clonotype occurred many times. The chain is built from TRBV20-1 and TRBJ2-1; 7 nucleotides agree with TRBD2. The J segment lost 1 base and the V segment lost 4 bases, leaving 4 bases of the junction unmatched. The CDR3 contains 14 residues. The germline gives CDR1 DFQATT, CDR2 SNEGSKA (reference sequence). CDR3 DNA: TGCAGTGCTAACCCGGGAGGTTCCTACAATGAGCAGTTCTTC. It codes for CSANPGGSYNEQFF.

The chain uses TRBV6-4 and TRBJ2-1; 8 positions agree with TRBD2. The CDR3 spans 16 residues. V was pared by 2 bases and J by 0 bases, with 3 bases of the junction left unmatched. From germline, CDR1 is MRHNA and CDR2 SNTAGT. CDR3 protein: CASSDLGTSSYNEQFF. CDR3 in DNA: TGTGCCAGCAGTGACCTTGGGACTAGCTCCTACAATGAGCAGTTCTTC.

The chain recombines TRBV28 with TRBJ1-3, with D possibly being TRBD1 (5 bases). Trimming removed 5 bases from V and 0 bases from J, with 14 bases in between. The CDR3 length is 16 residues. Per the germline V gene, CDR1 is MDHEN and CDR2 is SYDVKM. The CDR3 DNA reads as TGTGCCAGCAGTAGAATAAGGACAAACTCTGGAAACACCATATATTTT. It translates to CASSRIRTNSGNTIYF.

The chain joins TRBV6-4 to TRBJ2-2; D is unresolved. V was pared by 0 bases and J by 2 bases, with 7 bases between. The CDR3 totals 15 residues. Germline V gene sequence: CDR1 MRHNA, CDR2 SNTAGT. The CDR3 loop is CASSDSARNTGELFF. The DNA for the CDR3 is TGTGCCAGCAGTGACTCGGCGCGCAACACCGGGGAGCTGTTTTTT.

At least ten counts were recorded for this clonotype. This chain uses TRBV4-2 with TRBJ1-1; 7 positions match TRBD1. CDR1 LGHNA and CDR2 YNFKEQ come from the germline V gene. This CDR3 region has 14 residues. Trimming cost V 0 bases and J 3 bases; bases outside gene matches: 1. CDR3 coding DNA: TGTGCCAGCAGCCAAGACAGGGGGGACACTGAAGCTTTCTTT. Translated: CASSQDRGDTEAFF.

This clonotype was counted between two and nine times. V usage is TRBV19 and J usage is TRBJ1-1, with a possible D match to TRBD1 (5 bases). Germline V gene lookup returns CDR1 LNHDA and CDR2 SQIVND (reference sequence). This CDR3 is 16 amino acids long. Trimming pared 5 bases from V and 0 bases from J, leaving 16 bases between. The CDR3 loop reads CASSLVRAGMNTEAFF. The CDR3, as DNA: TGTGCCAGTAGTCTAGTTCGGGCAGGGATGAACACTGAAGCTTTCTTT. The full variable domain, in which reference TRBV19 and TRBJ1-1 provide the parts outside the CDR3, is DGGITQSPKYLFRKEGQNVTLSCEQNLNHDAMYWYRQDPGQGLRLIYYSQIVNDFQKGDIAEGYSVSREKKESFPLTVTSAQKNPTAFYLCASSLVRAGMNTEAFFGQGTRLTVV.

This clonotype was seen only a few times. V is TRBV27 and J is TRBJ2-5; possibly TRBD1 for D (5 bases). CDR1 and CDR2 from the germline V gene are MNHEY and SMNVEV (reference sequence). V was trimmed by 8 bases and J by 1 base, leaving 8 bases between them. CDR3 length equals 12 residues. The DNA of the CDR3 is TGTGCCAGCGGACACCCCCAAGAGACCCAGTACTTC. It is translated as CASGHPQETQYF.

The gene calls are TRBV28 and TRBJ2-2; TRBD2 matches at 11 bases. After removal of 6 bases from V and 4 bases from J, the junction contained 7 bases not matched to a gene. The germline V gene encodes CDR1 MDHEN and CDR2 SYDVKM. The CDR3 extends over 16 amino acids. CDR3 amino acids: CASSGGTSGVTGELFF. The DNA of the CDR3 is TGTGCCAGCAGCGGAGGGACTAGCGGCGTCACCGGGGAGCTGTTTTTT.